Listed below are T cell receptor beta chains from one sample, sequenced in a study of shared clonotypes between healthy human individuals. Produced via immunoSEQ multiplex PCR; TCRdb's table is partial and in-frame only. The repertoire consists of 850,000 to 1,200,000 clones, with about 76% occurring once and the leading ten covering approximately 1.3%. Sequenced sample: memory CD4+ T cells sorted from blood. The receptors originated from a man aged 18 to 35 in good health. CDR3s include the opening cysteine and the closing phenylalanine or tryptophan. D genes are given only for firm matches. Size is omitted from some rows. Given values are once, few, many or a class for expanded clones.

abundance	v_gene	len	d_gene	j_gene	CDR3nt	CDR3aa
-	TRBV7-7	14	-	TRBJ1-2	TGTGCTAGCAGCTTACGACGGGGGGCCTATGGCTACACCTTC	CASSLRRGAYGYTF
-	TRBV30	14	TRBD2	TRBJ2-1	TGTGCCTGGAGGGGACTAGCGGGAGTGAATGAGCAGTTCTTC	CAWRGLAGVNEQFF
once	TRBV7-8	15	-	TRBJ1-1	TGTGCCAGCAGCTTAGGGAACGCCATGAACACTGAAGCTTTCTTT	CASSLGNAMNTEAFF
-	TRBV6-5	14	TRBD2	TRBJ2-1	TGTGCCAGCAGACTCATAGCGGGGGGCAATGAGCAGTTCTTC	CASRLIAGGNEQFF
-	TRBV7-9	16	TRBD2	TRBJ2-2	TGTGCCAGCAGCTTAATGTCAGCGGGGGGCACCGGGGAGCTGTTTTTT	CASSLMSAGGTGELFF
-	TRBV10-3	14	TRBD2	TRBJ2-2	TGTGCCACTCATGGGACTAGCGGGGCCTGGGAGCTGTTTTTT	CATHGTSGAWELFF
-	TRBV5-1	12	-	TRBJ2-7	TGCGCCAGCAGCAGGGACACCTACGAGCAGTACTTC	CASSRDTYEQYF
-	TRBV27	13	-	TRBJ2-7	TGTGCCACTAAGGGCAGGGGGAGGTACGAGCAGTACTTC	CATKGRGRYEQYF
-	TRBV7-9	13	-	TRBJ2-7	TGTGCCAGCAGCATTGGACCGGCCTACGAGCAGTACTTC	CASSIGPAYEQYF
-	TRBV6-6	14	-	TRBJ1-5	TGTGCCAGTACCGAGAGCAATCCCAATCAGCCCCAGCATTTT	CASTESNPNQPQHF
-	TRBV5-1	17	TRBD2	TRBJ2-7	TGCGCCAGCAGCTTGGGAACTAGCGGGAAAACGAATTACGAGCAGTACTTC	CASSLGTSGKTNYEQYF
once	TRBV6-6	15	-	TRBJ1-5	TGTGCCAGCAGACCACCGGGGCCAAGCAATCAGCCCCAGCATTTT	CASRPPGPSNQPQHF
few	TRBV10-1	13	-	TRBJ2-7	TGCGCCAGCAGTGGTAAGGGAAGATACGAGCAGTACTTC	CASSGKGRYEQYF
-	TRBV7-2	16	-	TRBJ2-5	TGTGCCAGCAGCTTTTCCGAATCCAGGGGTAAGGAGACCCAGTACTTC	CASSFSESRGKETQYF
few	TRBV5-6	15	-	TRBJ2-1	TGTGCCAGCAGCCCCAGTAGGGTATCCTACAATGAGCAGTTCTTC	CASSPSRVSYNEQFF
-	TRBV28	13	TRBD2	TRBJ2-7	TGTGCCAGCAGAGGAGGACTAGCGGGGGAGCAGTACTTC	CASRGGLAGEQYF
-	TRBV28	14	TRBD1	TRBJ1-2	TGTGCCAGCAGTTTTGGACAGGGGGACTATGGCTACACCTTC	CASSFGQGDYGYTF
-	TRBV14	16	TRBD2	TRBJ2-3	TGTGCCAGCAGCTTGATGACTAGCGGGAGCAAAGATACGCAGTATTTT	CASSLMTSGSKDTQYF
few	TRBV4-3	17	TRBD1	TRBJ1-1	TGCGCCAGCAGCCAAGATGTAGGGACAGGGGTGAACACTGAAGCTTTCTTT	CASSQDVGTGVNTEAFF
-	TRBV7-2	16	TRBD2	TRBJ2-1	TGTGCCAGCAGCTTAGTGGGGACTAGCGGGAGCAATGAGCAGTTCTTC	CASSLVGTSGSNEQFF
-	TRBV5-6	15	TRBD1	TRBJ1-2	TGTGCCAGCAGCCAGGACAGGGGGCCAAACTATGGCTACACCTTC	CASSQDRGPNYGYTF
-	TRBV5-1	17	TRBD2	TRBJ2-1	TGCGCCAGCAGCGGAACTAGCGGGAGGGGACGGAACAATGAGCAGTTCTTC	CASSGTSGRGRNNEQFF
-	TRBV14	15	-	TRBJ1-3	TGTGCCAGCAGCCAAGATATGGGGAGAGGAAACACCATATATTTT	CASSQDMGRGNTIYF
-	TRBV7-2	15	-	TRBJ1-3	TGTGCCAGCAGCGCCCGACAGGCTTCTGGAAACACCATATATTTT	CASSARQASGNTIYF
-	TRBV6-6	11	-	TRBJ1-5	TGTGCCAGCAGTATCCGGGACATATGGCATTTT	CASSIRDIWHF
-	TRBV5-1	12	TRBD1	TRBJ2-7	TGCGCCAGCAGCACAGGGGAGTACGAGCAGTACTTC	CASSTGEYEQYF
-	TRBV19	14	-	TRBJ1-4	TGTGCCAGTAGTATTCAAGGTGGCCTAGCAAAACTGTTTTTT	CASSIQGGLAKLFF
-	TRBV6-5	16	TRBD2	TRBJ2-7	TGTGCCAGCAGTTACGATAGCGGGAGGAATATCTACGAGCAGTACTTC	CASSYDSGRNIYEQYF
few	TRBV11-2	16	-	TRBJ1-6	TGTGCCAGCAGCCTCGGAAGTGCAGGGGTAAATTCACCCCTCCACTTT	CASSLGSAGVNSPLHF
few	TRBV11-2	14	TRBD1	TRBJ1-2	TGTGCCAGCAGCTTTACAGGGGCAAACTATGGCTACACCTTC	CASSFTGANYGYTF
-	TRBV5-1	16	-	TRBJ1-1	TGCGCCAGCAGCTTGGGCCCGACAGGAGAGAACACTGAAGCTTTCTTT	CASSLGPTGENTEAFF